The 12 T cell receptor beta chains listed next were all sequenced from one sample in a study of control samples from healthy donors and cancer patients. This table comes from immunoSEQ multiplex PCR, and its TCRdb copy is limited to in-frame clones, with some not included. The profile shows 65,000 to 80,000 clones, 85% to 90% of them singletons. The sequenced sample consisted of PBMCs. Receptor source: an older woman with head and neck cancer.

The rearrangement joins TRBV5-1 to TRBJ1-6; D is perhaps TRBD1 (6 bases). The CDR3 has 19 amino acids. Germline-derived CDR1 and CDR2 are SGHRS and YFSETQ. The germline V and J ends were trimmed by 0 bases and 6 bases, with 22 bases remaining between them. The CDR3 DNA reads TGCGCCAGCAGCTTGGCCGGCACGTTAGCAGGGGTTTTTAATTCACCCCTCCACTTT. Translated, it gives CASSLAGTLAGVFNSPLHF.

This chain connects TRBV28 to TRBJ2-7; D possibly uses TRBD1 or TRBD2 (5 bases each). The CDR3 contains 11 residues. Trimming took off 6 bases at V and 10 bases at J, with 13 bases between the two ends. Germline CDR1 is MDHEN and CDR2 is SYDVKM. Here the CDR3 reads CASRLGVYQYF. The CDR3 nucleotides read TGTGCCAGCAGGTTGGGGGTTTATCAGTACTTC.

V gene TRBV18 combines with J gene TRBJ1-2; TRBD1 agrees at 7 bases. The V segment lost 3 bases and the J segment 4 bases; nucleotides outside the gene matches: 8. The CDR3 length is 15 residues. The germline V gene encodes CDR1 KGHSH and CDR2 LQKENI. CDR3 amino acids: CASSPNQGGFYGYTF. CDR3 bases: TGTGCCAGCTCACCCAATCAGGGGGGATTCTATGGCTACACCTTC.

The rearrangement links TRBV5-1 to TRBJ2-1, with a weak D call TRBD2 (6 bases). The length of the CDR3 is 17 residues. The germline CDR1 and CDR2 sequences are SGHRS and YFSETQ. Between the trimmed V and J ends, which lost 1 base and 9 bases, there was a span of 23 bases. CDR3 sequence reads: CASSLSHRPGTYGEQFF. The CDR3 DNA reads TGCGCCAGCAGCTTGTCTCATCGCCCCGGGACTTACGGTGAGCAGTTCTTC.

The chain employs TRBV5-1 and TRBJ2-1, with TRBD2 identical over 7 bases. Germline CDR1 reads SGHRS; CDR2 reads YFSETQ. CDR3 length: 15 residues. V gave up 1 base and J gave up 5 bases; unmatched junction bases: 6. CDR3 in DNA: TGCGCCAGCAGCTTGCACGGACTAGAGGACAATGAGCAGTTCTTC. It encodes CASSLHGLEDNEQFF. Variable domain in full (rest from reference TRBV5-1 and TRBJ2-1): KAGVTQTPRYLIKTRGQQVTLSCSPISGHRSVSWYQQTPGQGLQFLFEYFSETQRNKGNFPGRFSGRQFSNSRSEMNVSTLELGDSALYLCASSLHGLEDNEQFFGPGTRLTVL.

The chain recombines TRBV5-6 with TRBJ2-2, with TRBD2 identical over 11 bases. V shed 4 bases, J shed 4 bases, and the junction held 9 bases outside the gene matches. CDR1 is SGHDT, CDR2 YYEEEE, per germline. The CDR3 spans 17 residues. This CDR3 is CASSGLAGGQSTGELFF. Here the CDR3 DNA reads TGTGCCAGCAGCGGTTTAGCGGGAGGGCAGAGCACCGGGGAGCTGTTTTTT.

With regard to this clone: Sequence at one end of the junction differs from germline and may be a read error. This chain joins TRBV15 and TRBJ2-7, with 10 bases lining up with TRBD2. Looked up from germline, CDR1 is LNHNV and CDR2 is YYDKDF (reference sequence). The length of the CDR3 is 15 residues. The CDR3 DNA reads as TGTGCCGCCAGCAGTTGGCTAGCGGGAGCCAACGAGCAGTACTTC. Residues: CAASSWLAGANEQYF.

The chain couples TRBV6-5 to TRBJ2-3; D is unresolved. The germline V gene encodes CDR1 MNHEY and CDR2 SVGAGI. V lost 6 bases and J lost 1, with 8 bases in between. The CDR3 runs 13 residues. The CDR3 here is CASRMAGTDTQYF. CDR3 coding DNA: TGTGCCAGCAGGATGGCGGGCACAGATACGCAGTATTTT.

The chain is built from TRBV25-1 and TRBJ1-5; D is perhaps TRBD1 (5 bases). The CDR3 extends over 13 amino acids. Per germline, CDR1 MGHDK and CDR2 SYGVNS. V lost 5 bases and J 7 bases, leaving 12 bases between the germline ends. CDR3 in amino acids: CASSSAWDQPQHF. The DNA of the CDR3 is TGTGCCAGCAGTTCGGCGTGGGACCAGCCCCAGCATTTT.

In regard to this clone: Other DNA sequences in this sample translate to the same CDR3. This CDR3 reads CASSYALAGAVEQFF. CDR3 in DNA: TGCGCCAGCAGCTACGCCCTAGCGGGAGCGGTTGAGCAGTTCTTC. The chain combines TRBV5-1 with TRBJ2-1; 10 nucleotides agree with TRBD2. The germline gives CDR1 SGHRS, CDR2 YFSETQ. This CDR3 is built from 15 residues. The ends lost 3 bases at V and 9 bases at J; junction bases unmatched: 9.

The gene calls are TRBV30 and TRBJ2-5; D is perhaps TRBD1 (6 bases). With 4 bases removed from V and 3 bases from J, the gap between germline ends came to 15 bases. Germline CDR1 and CDR2: GTSNPN and SVGIG (reference sequence). The CDR3 sequence is 14 residues long. CDR3 in amino acids: CAWKEGTFEETQYF. CDR3 coding DNA: TGTGCCTGGAAAGAAGGGACATTCGAAGAGACCCAGTACTTC.

This chain joins TRBV28 and TRBJ1-1, with a tentative D call TRBD1 (6 bases). The length of the CDR3 is 15 residues. V lost 7 bases and J lost 1, with 16 bases in between. The germline CDR1 and CDR2 sequences are MDHEN and SYDVKM. Written as DNA, the CDR3 is TGTGCCAGCAACGGGCCGGGACACCCGAACACTGAAGCTTTCTTT. This gives the protein CASNGPGHPNTEAFF.